This record looks at one T cell receptor beta chain sequence and its context. The V gene end was trimmed by 7 bases and the J gene end by 9 bases; junction bases not matched to a gene: 12. This CDR3 comprises 14 residues. Germline V lookup: CDR1 MDHEN, CDR2 SYDVKM. 13 Jbeta primers and 60 Vbeta primers were used for the PCR. The assay was immunoSEQ multiplex PCR, and TCRdb's table has in-frame clones only and misses some. This sample has around 160,000 clones; around 68% occur once, and the top ten carry about 2.9%. This entry comes from a study of cytomegalovirus exposure and HLA in healthy donors. The rearrangement links TRBV28 to TRBJ1-2, with TRBD1 matching over 9 bases. This TCR was recovered from a woman in her forties in good health and CMV-seropositive. The source material was PBMCs. CDR3 residues: CASTPGQGKCSYTF. The CDR3 DNA follows: TGTGCCAGCACCCCCGGACAGGGGAAATGTAGCTACACCTTC.